This record looks at one T cell receptor (beta chain) sequence and its context. This clone's antigen is unknown. Base qualities are missing; no much larger clone stands one base away. This sample was taken from a study of control samples from healthy donors and cancer patients (dated by TCRdb to 2018 to 2021). The method behind the library was the immunoSEQ multiplex PCR assay. What TCRdb holds here is the immuneACCESS table cut down to in-frame rearrangements. Part of the clones is not present; checked against another copy, under half of the missing clones reflect an unresolved V gene, and the others are unexplained. The sample table holds under 100,000 clones, of which about 88% were seen once. About 8.6% of the sample is taken by the ten largest. CDR1 is given as KGHDR and CDR2 as SFDVKD, both from the germline V gene. At the junction V is shortened by 4 bases and J by 3 bases, with 7 bases in between. Taken from cysteine to phenylalanine, the CDR3 has 13 residues. The read is trimmed to its CDR3 DNA, 39 bases read in frame from base 1.

The chain was built from TRBV24-1 and TRBJ2-3; no D gene can be assigned with confidence. This receptor was taken from a woman aged 45-59 years with colorectal cancer. The sample was PBMCs. Here the CDR3 is given as CATSDASTDTQYF. The sequenced DNA is TGTGCCACCAGTGACGCATCGACAGATACGCAGTATTTT.